This is a list of T cell receptor beta chains from one sample in a study of shared clonotypes between healthy human individuals. Assay: immunoSEQ multiplex PCR; the TCRdb copy retains only in-frame clones and omits some. The repertoire holds 850,000 to 1,200,000 clones, about 80% seen once, with 1.2% to 1.5% in the top ten. The sequenced material came from memory CD4+ T cells sorted from blood. These receptors came from a young man in good health. The conserved cysteine and the conserved F or W are not part of the CDR3 here. The listing skips clone size in some rows; elsewhere it reads once, few, many or a size class.

CDR3aa | abundance | v_gene | len
ASSARSAETQY | few | TRBV2 | 11
ASGLAGVGETQY | few | TRBV2 | 12
ASSQWGFDEQY | NA | TRBV14 | 11
ASSLGLAGGFQETQY | once | TRBV7-9 | 15
ASSLGGAETQY | NA | TRBV5-1 | 11
ASSQGPEREKLF | NA | TRBV4-1 | 12
ASSLAAPGTSGKTGELF | NA | TRBV7-2 | 17
ASSSHYPDRTRLYNEQF | NA | TRBV7-2 | 17
ASSFDFYEQY | NA | TRBV7-2 | 10
ASSLNRPSGQHEQY | NA | TRBV27 | 14
ASTPGSLQGDTQY | NA | TRBV5-1 | 13
ASSFYGAPTDTQY | NA | TRBV5-1 | 13
ASSVGTGKVGEQF | NA | TRBV5-1 | 13
SARTGPEQY | NA | TRBV20-1 | 9
ASSLSNRAGSNQPQH | few | TRBV5-1 | 15
ASSPNLEGSYEQY | NA | TRBV7-9 | 13
ASSIDHKGEGYYGQPQH | NA | TRBV21-1 | 17
ASSPFPGGPQH | few | TRBV7-7 | 11
ASSLQAAGVDTQY | NA | TRBV7-3 | 13
ASSQDLYRAETQY | NA | TRBV4-1 | 13
ASSRSPTNTEAF | NA | TRBV7-2 | 12
ASSVTGKGTDTQY | once | TRBV6-1 | 13
ASSLPGLLSANYGYT | few | TRBV5-4 | 15
ASSVEPDLNTEAF | NA | TRBV9 | 13